This T cell receptor (beta chain) was identified in a study of CXCR3-negative and CXCR3-positive naive CD8 T cells. The study's findings and limits: Comparison of naive cells showed more hydrophobic TRB CDR3s in CXCR3-positive than in CXCR3-negative naive cells.

Researchers reported sorting every CD8+ T cell subset in triplicate, roughly 290,000 cells per sort. As to this clonotype: Its specificity is unknown.

This CDR3 is built from 16 residues. Carrying UMI labels, the TRB cDNA libraries were prepared through 5' RACE. TCRdb reanalyzed the 5' RACE reads, giving one entry per CDR3 protein sequence and no DNA. The table lists 130,000 to 150,000 distinct CDR3 sequences, with over 0.25% in the top ten. The chain recombines TRBV21-1 with TRBJ2-7. TRBV21-1 is a pseudogene segment. The specimen was naive CXCR3+ CD8+ T cells from blood. Subset defined: CD45RO-CCR7+CD27+CD95- naive CD8+ T cells expressing CXCR3 (TNR3+). This receptor was identified in a human donor in good health. Some clones in this sample may be carry-over from other donors' samples. The CDR3 sequence is CASSKVPDRRSYEQYF.